These 20 T cell receptor beta chains came from one sample sequenced in a study of T cells in narcolepsy. Generated by immunoSEQ multiplex PCR, the TCRdb table keeps only in-frame clones and is missing some. The sample yields about 40,000 clones, 88% seen once. Sample: CD45RA- memory CD4+ T cells from PBMCs. The receptors shown here come from a human donor with narcolepsy.

The chain uses TRBV19 and TRBJ1-5; D possibly corresponds to TRBD1 (5 bases). CDR1 is LNHDA and CDR2 is SQIVND in the germline V gene (reference sequence). The CDR3 extends over 15 amino acids. The V end lost 5 bases, the J end lost 4 bases, and 15 bases lay between the germline ends. In nucleotides, the CDR3 is TGTGCCAGTAGTGCGACCGGCGGGGGGAATCAGCCCCAGCATTTT. This translates into CASSATGGGNQPQHF.

This chain connects TRBV7-2 to TRBJ2-1; TRBD2 matches 9 bases. Per the germline V gene, CDR1 is SGHTA and CDR2 is FQGNSA. V was pared by 3 bases and J by 1 base, with 4 bases of the junction left unmatched. This CDR3 is 16 amino acids long. CDR3 bases: TGTGCCAGCAGCTTGAACGCGGGGGGGTCCTACAATGAGCAGTTCTTC. This encodes CASSLNAGGSYNEQFF.

The chain is built from TRBV5-6 and TRBJ1-2, with D unresolved. V was trimmed by 3 bases and J by 7 bases, leaving 13 bases between them. Germline V gives CDR1 SGHDT, CDR2 YYEEEE. There are 13 residues in the CDR3. In DNA form, the CDR3 reads TGTGCCAGCAGCTCTTTCGCGGGCTTTGGCTACACCTTC. Translating it yields CASSSFAGFGYTF.

The chain is built from TRBV29-1 and TRBJ2-1; tentative D call: TRBD2 (5 bases). V lost 2 bases and J 12 bases, leaving 11 bases between the germline ends. Germline V gives CDR1 SQVTM, CDR2 ANQGSEA. The CDR3 length is 11 residues. CDR3 amino acids: CSVESGPTQFF. CDR3 sequence (DNA): TGCAGCGTTGAAAGCGGCCCTACGCAGTTCTTC.

The chain is built from TRBV30 and TRBJ2-3; D is unclear. The V end lost 2 bases, the J end lost 2 bases, and 20 bases lay between the germline ends. This CDR3 comprises 17 residues. Germline V lookup: CDR1 GTSNPN, CDR2 SVGIG (reference sequence). CDR3: CAWSTYDRSQITDTQYF. The CDR3 bases are TGTGCCTGGAGTACATATGATCGCAGTCAGATCACAGATACGCAGTATTTT.

V and J are TRBV4-2 and TRBJ2-7, with a weak D call TRBD2 (7 bases). The ends were cut back, 4 bases at V and 7 bases at J, with 20 bases in the middle. CDR1 LGHNA and CDR2 YNFKEQ come from the germline V gene. CDR3 length: 15 amino acids. CDR3 region: CASSPGGQTLGEQYF. In nucleotides, the CDR3 is TGTGCCAGCAGCCCCGGGGGGCAGACCTTGGGGGAGCAGTACTTC.

CDR3 sequence: CASSQEKESMNTEAFF. The CDR3 DNA reads as TGTGCCAGCAGCCAAGAAAAGGAGTCCATGAACACTGAAGCTTTCTTT. This chain links TRBV14 with TRBJ1-1; the D is unclear. Trimming shortened V by 0 bases and J by 0 bases, and 11 bases separated the two germline ends. The CDR3 contains 16 residues. Germline lookup yields CDR1 SGHDN and CDR2 FVKESK.

This clone was detected only once. The V and J genes are TRBV19 and TRBJ2-5; TRBD2 is a possible D gene (6 bases). This CDR3 is 14 amino acids long. V was cut by 5 bases and J by 2 bases, with 12 bases left in between. CDR1 is LNHDA, CDR2 SQIVND, per germline (reference sequence). CDR3 sequence (DNA): TGTGCCAGTAGTCCCCCGGGACTTCAAGAGACCCAGTACTTC. Translation: CASSPPGLQETQYF.

The gene calls are TRBV9 and TRBJ1-3; D is uncertain. From germline, CDR1 is SGDLS and CDR2 YYNGEE. V dropped 0 bases and J dropped 0 bases, with 4 bases sitting between them. This CDR3 contains 14 residues. This CDR3 is CASSVESSGNTIYF. As DNA, the CDR3 is TGTGCCAGCAGCGTAGAAAGCTCTGGAAACACCATATATTTT.

The V call is TRBV5-1, the J call TRBJ2-1, with 13 bases identical to TRBD2. Germline V lookup: CDR1 SGHRS, CDR2 YFSETQ. V shed 0 bases and J 3 bases; nucleotides not matched to a gene: 15. CDR3 length: 21 amino acids. The CDR3 loop reads CASSLEGTSGTFSNDYNEQFF. In DNA form, the CDR3 reads TGCGCCAGCAGCTTGGAAGGGACTAGCGGGACTTTCTCAAACGACTACAATGAGCAGTTCTTC.

V and J are TRBV19 and TRBJ2-7, with 7 nucleotides matching TRBD1. The CDR3 extends over 15 amino acids. The germline gives CDR1 LNHDA, CDR2 SQIVND (reference sequence). V lost 5 bases to trimming and J lost 3 bases; unmatched junction nucleotides: 10. The CDR3 is CASSGPGQNIYEQYF. CDR3 bases: TGTGCCAGTAGTGGGCCGGGACAGAATATCTACGAGCAGTACTTC.

This sequence joins TRBV27 and TRBJ2-3; D remains unclear. The length of the CDR3 is 14 residues. CDR1 and CDR2 (germline): MNHEY, SMNVEV (reference sequence). V lost 6 bases and J 4 bases, leaving 14 bases between the germline ends. The CDR3 sequence: CASSPGPPADTQYF. Written as DNA, the CDR3 is TGTGCCAGCAGCCCCGGTCCGCCGGCAGATACGCAGTATTTT.

V gene TRBV15 combines with J gene TRBJ2-2; D remains unclear. The length of the CDR3 is 15 residues. CDR1 and CDR2 from the germline V gene are LNHNV and YYDKDF (reference sequence). V was trimmed by 3 bases and J by 1 base, leaving 9 bases between them. This CDR3 reads CATSRLKLNTGELFF. DNA for the CDR3: TGTGCCACCAGCAGGTTAAAGCTGAACACCGGGGAGCTGTTTTTT.

The gene calls are TRBV5-4 and TRBJ1-1, with 7 nucleotides matching TRBD1. The CDR3 contains 13 residues. Germline V CDR1 and CDR2: SGHNT, YYREEE (reference sequence). Germline trimming cut 4 bases from V and 5 bases from J; bases unmatched to any gene: 5. The CDR3 is CASSPTGFTEAFF. As DNA, the CDR3 is TGTGCCAGCAGCCCGACAGGGTTTACTGAAGCTTTCTTT.

In this sample, this clone turned up a few times. The V call is TRBV6-1, the J call TRBJ2-3; D gene ambiguous. V lost 2 bases, J lost 6 bases, and 3 bases lay in between. Germline-derived CDR1 and CDR2 are MNHNS and SASEGT. The CDR3 loop spans 11 amino acids. The CDR3 sequence is CASSELDTQYF. DNA for the CDR3: TGTGCCAGCAGTGAACTGGATACGCAGTATTTT.

This chain joins TRBV5-4 and TRBJ2-1; TRBD1 might be the D (6 bases). The CDR3 sequence is 13 residues long. V lost 4 bases, J lost 8 bases, and 13 bases lay in between. Germline V gives CDR1 SGHNT, CDR2 YYREEE (reference sequence). The CDR3 DNA reads TGTGCCAGCAGCCCGAGGGGGAAGGATGAGCAGTTCTTC. As protein: CASSPRGKDEQFF.

This rearrangement joins TRBV30 to TRBJ2-7, with D hard to call. CDR1 is GTSNPN, CDR2 SVGIG, per germline (reference sequence). Trimming cost V 4 bases and J 0 bases, with 19 bases left between them. This CDR3 has 16 residues. The CDR3 bases are TGTGCCTGGAATGACAACCCTGGATCTCCCTCCTACGAGCAGTACTTC. Translated, it gives CAWNDNPGSPSYEQYF.

V and J are TRBV5-1 and TRBJ2-7, with D possibly matching TRBD1 (6 bases). The V end was cut by 0 bases, the J end by 5 bases, with 15 bases between. This CDR3 is built from 15 residues. Looked up from germline, CDR1 is SGHRS and CDR2 is YFSETQ. DNA of the CDR3: TGCGCCAGCAGCTTGGGCGGGTCAGGGGTACACGAGCAGTACTTC. As protein: CASSLGGSGVHEQYF.

The chain links TRBV5-1 to TRBJ2-5, with D uncertain. Germline lookup yields CDR1 SGHRS and CDR2 YFSETQ. V was trimmed by 0 bases and J by 0 bases, leaving 9 bases between them. The CDR3 contains 15 residues. The chain's CDR3 is CASSLARPHQETQYF. In nucleotides, the CDR3 is TGCGCCAGCAGCTTGGCCCGGCCTCACCAAGAGACCCAGTACTTC.

V is TRBV11-2 and J is TRBJ1-1; no reliable D call. V was clipped by 1 base and J by 5 bases, with 14 bases between them. This CDR3 comprises 15 residues. Per germline, CDR1 SGHAT and CDR2 FQNNGV. This chain's CDR3 is CASSLGALRVTEAFF. The CDR3 nucleotides read TGTGCCAGCAGCTTAGGCGCTCTTAGGGTAACTGAAGCTTTCTTT.